These 27 T cell receptor beta chains share one sample of origin, sequenced in a study of blood T cells in healthy people across ages. Sample-barcoded 5' priming and a J-beta primer mix drove a second PCR of about 7 to 11 cycles. TCRdb used MiXCR to reprocess the 5' RACE reads, holding one entry per CDR3 protein. The data contain over 1,300,000 distinct CDR3 sequences, 55% to 75% of them seen just once; the ten biggest clones take up 6.7%. Sequenced: blood. These receptors came from a man aged 18 to 35 in good health.

The chain couples TRBV10-2 to TRBJ2-7; no firm D call. Germline V CDR1 and CDR2: WSHSY, SAAADI. The V end was cut by 2 bases, the J end by 7 bases, with 6 bases between. The length of the CDR3 is 11 residues. CDR3 nucleotides: TGCGCCAGCAGTGAGGGGGTGGAGCAGTACTTC. Translation: CASSEGVEQYF.

The chain uses TRBV2 and TRBJ2-5, with D tentatively TRBD1 (7 bases). There are 13 residues in the CDR3. V lost 7 bases, J lost 11 bases, and 20 bases lay in between. Germline-derived CDR1 and CDR2 are SNHLY and FYNNEI. The CDR3 reads CASTRRDSTQQYF. The CDR3 nucleotides are TGTGCCAGCACTAGGCGGGACAGCACACAGCAGTACTTC.

The chain employs TRBV20-1 and TRBJ2-1; 7 nucleotides line up with TRBD2. CDR3 length: 16 amino acids. In germline, CDR1 is DFQATT, CDR2 SNEGSKA (reference sequence). Trimming at V came to 1 base and at J to 1 base, leaving 7 bases not matched to a gene. CDR3 in DNA: TGCAGTGCTAGAGGGGAGGGGTGGGGGTCCTACAATGAGCAGTTCTTC. This translates into CSARGEGWGSYNEQFF.

This chain links TRBV28 with TRBJ1-1; D may be TRBD1 (5 bases). The CDR3 totals 13 residues. Germline V gene lookup returns CDR1 MDHEN and CDR2 SYDVKM. Trimming took 6 bases from V and 6 from J, leaving 14 bases between them. CDR3 DNA sequence: TGTGCCAGCAGCCAAGGGGCGGCCGCTGAAGCTTTCTTT. Its translation is CASSQGAAAEAFF.

This clonotype was detected only a few times. V and J are TRBV10-1 and TRBJ2-3; TRBD2 is a possible D gene (6 bases). Deletions cut 11 bases from V and 5 bases from J, with 20 bases between. This CDR3 is built from 14 residues. The V gene's germline CDR1 is WNHNN and CDR2 SYGVQD (reference sequence). The CDR3 DNA follows: TGCGCCGGGCTGGAGGGAAGGAGAAAAGATACGCAGTATTTT. Protein: CAGLEGRRKDTQYF.

This clonotype was counted many times. V is TRBV7-9 and J is TRBJ1-2; no definite D call. This CDR3 has 15 amino acids. Per the germline V gene, CDR1 is SEHNR and CDR2 is FQNEAQ (reference sequence). Trimming removed 5 bases from V and 1 base from J, with 14 bases in between. The CDR3 spells CASSPYNQDNYGYTF. CDR3 coding DNA: TGTGCCAGCAGCCCCTACAACCAAGATAACTATGGCTACACCTTC.

The gene calls are TRBV27 and TRBJ2-5, with D possibly TRBD1 on 6 matching bases. The V gene's germline CDR1 is MNHEY and CDR2 SMNVEV (reference sequence). CDR3 length equals 15 residues. V shed 6 bases and J shed 3 bases, with 17 bases lying between them. As DNA, the CDR3 is TGTGCCAGCAGATTGGATGGGGGCGGAGAAGAGACCCAGTACTTC. It codes for CASRLDGGGEETQYF.

The table lists this clonotype with a few counts. The rearrangement joins TRBV4-3 to TRBJ2-7, with 9 bases aligning to TRBD2. Germline V gene lookup returns CDR1 LGHNA and CDR2 YSLEER. This CDR3 is 17 amino acids long. V lost 1 base, J lost 0 bases, and 7 bases stayed unmatched. This chain's CDR3 is CASSQGVAGGFSYEQYF. The CDR3 region has the DNA TGCGCCAGCAGCCAAGGTGTGGCGGGGGGGTTCTCCTACGAGCAGTACTTC.

V is TRBV12-3 or TRBV12-4 and J is TRBJ1-5; D not resolved. The V and J ends lost 5 bases and 5 bases respectively, with 16 bases between them. The CDR3 runs to 15 residues. CDR3 residues: CASSPFGEGYQPQHF. The CDR3 nucleotides are TGTGCCAGCAGTCCTTTTGGGGAAGGATATCAGCCCCAGCATTTT.

The V call is TRBV4-1, the J call TRBJ2-5; 7 nucleotides agree with TRBD2. The end of the DNA is better explained by TRBJ2-7, so the J call may be wrong. The CDR3 covers 15 residues. The germline V gene encodes CDR1 MGHRA and CDR2 YSYEKL. The CDR3 region has the DNA TGCGCCAGCAGCCAAGGGGAGGGGTTCTTCTCCGAGCAGTACTTC. This codes for CASSQGEGFFSEQYF.

V and J are TRBV4-1 and TRBJ2-7; D not resolved. V shed 1 base and J shed 3 bases, with 10 bases lying between them. This CDR3 region has 14 residues. Germline V gives CDR1 MGHRA, CDR2 YSYEKL. The CDR3 DNA sequence: TGCGCCAGCAGCCAAGTAATGTTTGGCTACGAGCAGTACTTC. It codes for CASSQVMFGYEQYF.

This clonotype was detected ten times or more. The rearrangement joins TRBV5-6 to TRBJ2-5, with D perhaps assigned TRBD1 or TRBD2 (5 bases each). The V gene's germline CDR1 is SGHDT and CDR2 YYEEEE. V shed 5 bases and J shed 5 bases, with 7 bases lying between them. This CDR3 is built from 11 residues. The CDR3 spells CASSWGETQYF. The CDR3 DNA reads as TGTGCCAGCAGTTGGGGGGAGACCCAGTACTTC. The variable domain in full, completed from reference TRBV5-6 and TRBJ2-5, reads DAGVTQSPTHLIKTRGQQVTLRCSPKSGHDTVSWYQQALGQGPQFIFQYYEEEERQRGNFPDRFSGHQFPNYSSELNVNALLLGDSALYLCASSWGETQYFGPGTRLLVL.

The chain combines TRBV6-5 with TRBJ2-5; D remains ambiguous. The closer fit of TRBJ2-7 to the DNA end suggests the J call may be wrong. This CDR3 contains 13 residues. The germline V gene encodes CDR1 MNHEY and CDR2 SVGAGI. The CDR3 bases are TGTGCCAGCAGTTACGACGAAGGGTACGAGCAGTACTTC. It encodes CASSYDEGYEQYF.

The CDR3 region is CASIPPGADTQYF. For the CDR3, the DNA is TGTGCCAGCATTCCGCCGGGGGCAGATACGCAGTATTTT. V and J are TRBV28 and TRBJ2-3, with D tentatively TRBD2 (6 bases). The CDR3 extends over 13 amino acids. Trimming cost V 7 bases and J 4 bases, with 12 bases left between them. Germline assignment: CDR1 MDHEN and CDR2 SYDVKM.

The CDR3 region has the DNA TGCAGTGCTGATCCCCAGATTAACTATGGCTACACCTTC. It translates to CSADPQINYGYTF. The V gene is TRBV20-1, the J gene TRBJ1-2; D is undetermined. V was clipped by 5 bases and J by 1 base, with 11 bases between them. This CDR3 spans 13 amino acids. Germline loops: CDR1 DFQATT, CDR2 SNEGSKA (reference sequence).

The chain combines TRBV11-1 with TRBJ1-5; maybe TRBD1 (5 bases). CDR3 length: 13 residues. V gave up 5 bases and J gave up 3 bases, with 8 bases separating them. Germline V gene data show CDR1 as SGHAT and CDR2 as FQDESV (reference sequence). In DNA, the CDR3 is TGTGCCAGCAGCGGGGCCATCAATCAGCCCCAGCATTTT. It specifies CASSGAINQPQHF.

The V gene is TRBV25-1, the J gene TRBJ2-3; 7 nucleotides match TRBD1. Unmatched junction bases numbered 9, after V lost 8 bases and J lost 1 base. This CDR3 contains 15 residues. The germline V gene has CDR1 MGHDK and CDR2 SYGVNS. CDR3 DNA sequence: TGTGCCAGCTCCGGACAGGTCGAACGCACAGATACGCAGTATTTT. Residues: CASSGQVERTDTQYF.

The chain uses TRBV7-9 and TRBJ2-1; 13 bases map to TRBD2. The J call may be mistaken, given a closer DNA end match to TRBJ2-7. The CDR3 extends over 17 amino acids. The germline V gene encodes CDR1 SEHNR and CDR2 FQNEAQ (reference sequence). CDR3 nucleotides: TGTGCCAGCAGCTCTCAGATATGGACTAGCGGGAGATTCGAGCAGTACTTC. Its protein product is CASSSQIWTSGRFEQYF.

J is TRBJ1-2 and V is TRBV20-1, with TRBD1 as a possible D gene (6 bases). Trimming shortened V by 2 bases and J by 8 bases, and 12 bases separated the two germline ends. This CDR3 is 12 amino acids long. CDR1 is DFQATT and CDR2 is SNEGSKA in the germline V gene (reference sequence). DNA for the CDR3: TGCAGTGCTAGACAGGGGTTACGGGGCTACACCTTC. Protein product: CSARQGLRGYTF.

This clonotype was seen a handful of times. The rearrangement uses TRBV10-3 and TRBJ2-5, with D tentatively TRBD2 (6 bases). The CDR3 consists of 13 residues. V lost 4 bases and J 2 bases, leaving 8 bases between the germline ends. Germline V lookup: CDR1 ENHRY, CDR2 SYGVKD. The CDR3 DNA sequence: TGTGCCATCAGTGCAGGACTACAAGAGACCCAGTACTTC. Translation: CAISAGLQETQYF.

The V call is TRBV30, the J call TRBJ2-3, with 8 positions matching TRBD2. From germline, CDR1 is GTSNPN and CDR2 SVGIG (reference sequence). This CDR3 contains 16 residues. The ends lost 4 bases at V and 7 bases at J; junction bases unmatched: 16. The CDR3 coding sequence is TGTGCCTGGACCCTCCGGGGGAGCGGGAGTTGGAATACGCAGTATTTT. Residues: CAWTLRGSGSWNTQYF.

There are a few counts of this clonotype. The CDR3 region has the DNA TGCAGTGCTAGTGGGCAGGGATACACAGATACGCAGTATTTT. The encoded protein is CSASGQGYTDTQYF. This chain connects TRBV20-1 to TRBJ2-3; possible D gene TRBD1, 5 bases. Germline V gene sequence: CDR1 DFQATT, CDR2 SNEGSKA (reference sequence). The CDR3 has 14 amino acids. The V gene lost 3 bases and the J gene lost 2 bases, with 12 bases spanning the gap.

Concerning this clonotype itself: A much more abundant neighbour one base away suggests this may be a read error. The chain couples TRBV4-2 to TRBJ2-1; possibly TRBD2 for D (6 bases). This CDR3 is 16 amino acids long. V lost 1 base and J 8 bases, leaving 18 bases between the germline ends. Germline V lookup: CDR1 LGHNA, CDR2 YNFKEQ. In DNA, the CDR3 is TGTGCCAGCAGCCAAGGAGGGACTGGAGTCTGGGATGAGCAGTTCTTC. Amino acids: CASSQGGTGVWDEQFF.

The chain recombines TRBV2 with TRBJ1-4; D is ambiguous. Trimming left V 7 bases short and J 6 bases short, with 15 bases between. This CDR3 comprises 14 residues. Germline V CDR1 and CDR2: SNHLY, FYNNEI. The CDR3 is CASMRQGPDEKLFF. CDR3 coding DNA: TGTGCCAGCATGAGACAAGGCCCTGATGAAAAACTGTTTTTT. Full variable domain (remainder filled in from reference TRBV2 and TRBJ1-4): EPEVTQTPSHQVTQMGQEVILRCVPISNHLYFYWYRQILGQKVEFLVSFYNNEISEKSEIFDDQFSVERPDGSNFTLKIRSTKLEDSAMYFCASMRQGPDEKLFFGSGTQLSVL.

CDR3 residues: CASSVSRDQPQHF. CDR3 nucleotide sequence: TGTGCCAGCAGCGTATCCAGGGATCAGCCCCAGCATTTT. The chain is built from TRBV7-2 and TRBJ1-5, with a tentative D call TRBD1 (5 bases). The ends were cut back, 5 bases at V and 5 bases at J, with 10 bases in the middle. Germline V gives CDR1 SGHTA, CDR2 FQGNSA. There are 13 residues in the CDR3.

A single count supports this clonotype. This chain uses TRBV10-1 with TRBJ2-5, with D hard to call. The DNA matches TRBJ2-7 better at its end, which makes the J call doubtful. CDR1 and CDR2 from the germline V gene are WNHNN and SYGVQD (reference sequence). CDR3 length equals 13 residues. The chain's CDR3 is CASSESGSNEQYF. The CDR3 DNA reads as TGCGCCAGCAGTGAGTCGGGTTCCAACGAGCAGTACTTC.

The sample holds a few counts of this clonotype. The chain employs TRBV4-1 and TRBJ1-5; D not resolved. CDR3 length: 17 amino acids. Germline-derived CDR1 and CDR2 are MGHRA and YSYEKL. The ends were cut back, 0 bases at V and 0 bases at J, with 12 bases in the middle. In nucleotides, the CDR3 is TGCGCCAGCAGCCAAGAAGTCGCAGACTATAGCAATCAGCCCCAGCATTTT. It encodes CASSQEVADYSNQPQHF.